This TCR beta chain comes out of a study of T cell responses to AZD1222 COVID-19 vaccine. A word on this clone: The antigen remains unidentified.

Study-level points and caveats: Baseline seropositivity characterized only a handful of AZD1222 recipients. Repertoires were obtained solely post-peak T cell response. Most donors were white British, females outnumbered males, and clonal diversity was possibly underestimated.

The V gene's germline CDR1 is SGDLS and CDR2 YYNGEE. The germline V and J ends were trimmed by 6 bases and 2 bases, with 13 bases remaining between them. CDR3 length: 14 residues. The table came from immunoSEQ multiplex PCR; TCRdb's copy has only in-frame clones and leaves some out. In all, the sample yields around 140,000 clones. The chain uses TRBV9 and TRBJ2-3; possibly TRBD2 for D (5 bases). Sequenced material: peripheral blood. The TCR was taken from an adult in good health. CDR3 residues: CASNMGSVTDTQYF. The CDR3 region has the DNA TGTGCCAGCAACATGGGGAGTGTCACAGATACGCAGTATTTT. Variable domain in full (rest from reference TRBV9 and TRBJ2-3): DSGVTQTPKHLITATGQRVTLRCSPRSGDLSVYWYQQSLDQGLQFLIQYYNGEERAKGNILERFSAQQFPDLHSELNLSSLELGDSALYFCASNMGSVTDTQYFGPGTRLTVL.